This entry lists 18 T cell receptor beta chains sequenced from one sample in a study of tumor-infiltrating lymphocytes in localized non-small cell lung cancer. Here immunoSEQ multiplex PCR was the method, and the copy in TCRdb shows in-frame clones only, minus some. The sample includes 15,000 to 20,000 clones, more than 75% seen only once; the top ten take 10%. The sample was uninvolved lung tissue not adjacent to the tumor. The receptors here all came from a human donor with non-small cell lung cancer.

This chain joins TRBV4-2 and TRBJ1-2; D unclear. The CDR3 spans 15 residues. Germline lookup yields CDR1 LGHNA and CDR2 YNFKEQ. V was trimmed by 2 bases and J by 0 bases, leaving 10 bases between them. CDR3 sequence (DNA): TGTGCCAGCAGCCAATTAGCAGCCGCTAACTATGGCTACACCTTC. It codes for CASSQLAAANYGYTF.

The chain has TRBV5-1 and TRBJ1-2; 7 bases agree with TRBD1. The length of the CDR3 is 15 residues. Losses at the gene ends were 2 bases for V and 0 bases for J; bases not matched to a gene: 4. Germline V lookup: CDR1 SGHRS, CDR2 YFSETQ. The CDR3: CASSFGTASNYGYTF. CDR3 coding DNA: TGCGCCAGCAGCTTTGGGACAGCCTCTAACTATGGCTACACCTTC.

CDR3 DNA sequence: TGCGCCAGCAGCTCCAGACAGGGCCGAGGCTATGGCTACACCTTC. Amino acids: CASSSRQGRGYGYTF. V gene TRBV5-1 combines with J gene TRBJ1-2; 7 bases are shared with TRBD1. Germline V CDR1 and CDR2: SGHRS, YFSETQ. This CDR3 region has 15 residues. The V segment lost 3 bases and the J segment 4 bases; nucleotides outside the gene matches: 9.

The chain recombines TRBV7-9 with TRBJ1-1; D remains unclear. With 6 bases removed from V and 11 bases from J, the gap between germline ends came to 22 bases. Germline V CDR1 and CDR2: SEHNR, FQNEAQ (reference sequence). The CDR3 loop spans 14 amino acids. The CDR3 nucleotides read TGTGCCAGCAGTGTAAATACTTACGGGAACGAGGCTTTCTTT. It encodes CASSVNTYGNEAFF.

In its sample, this clone ranks as large. The sample has other DNA sequences that encode this CDR3 too. CDR3 protein: CASSVDLSYNEQFF. In DNA form, the CDR3 reads TGTGCCAGCAGCGTAGATCTCTCCTACAATGAGCAGTTCTTC. The chain combines TRBV9 with TRBJ2-1; D gene ambiguous. The germline V gene encodes CDR1 SGDLS and CDR2 YYNGEE. V was pared by 0 bases and J by 0 bases, with 4 bases between. CDR3 length equals 14 residues.

For the CDR3, the DNA is TGTGCCAGCAGCGCGGGACAGGGTTTTTTAGAGACCCAGTACTTC. Encoded protein: CASSAGQGFLETQYF. This chain connects TRBV21-1 to TRBJ2-5; the table gives TRBD1 as D, unverified against the DNA. TRBV21-1 is termed a pseudogene. This CDR3 is 15 amino acids long.

J is TRBJ2-1 and V is TRBV19; 9 nucleotides align to TRBD2. CDR3 length: 16 amino acids. Per the germline V gene, CDR1 is LNHDA and CDR2 is SQIVND (reference sequence). The V gene end was trimmed by 7 bases and the J gene end by 1 base; junction bases not matched to a gene: 8. The CDR3 region has the DNA TGTGCCAGTACCCCCAAAGCGGGAGGATCCTACAATGAGCAGTTCTTC. Its translation: CASTPKAGGSYNEQFF. The complete variable domain, with remaining parts taken from reference TRBV19 and TRBJ2-1, reads DGGITQSPKYLFRKEGQNVTLSCEQNLNHDAMYWYRQDPGQGLRLIYYSQIVNDFQKGDIAEGYSVSREKKESFPLTVTSAQKNPTAFYLCASTPKAGGSYNEQFFGPGTRLTVL.

The chain employs TRBV6-1 and TRBJ1-2; possible D gene TRBD1, 5 bases. This CDR3 has 14 residues. The V end lost 6 bases, the J end lost 8 bases, and 19 bases lay between the germline ends. From germline, CDR1 is MNHNS and CDR2 SASEGT. This CDR3 is CASREIQGSGGYTF. In DNA form, the CDR3 reads TGTGCCAGCAGGGAAATCCAGGGATCTGGAGGCTACACCTTC.

The chain carries TRBV5-1 and TRBJ1-4; the D gene is possibly TRBD1 (6 bases). The V end was cut by 7 bases, the J end by 6 bases, with 25 bases between. The CDR3 spans 17 residues. Germline-derived CDR1 and CDR2 are SGHRS and YFSETQ. In DNA form, the CDR3 reads TGCGCCAGCCATAAAGGGGGTATGGGGGTTACCTATGAAAAACTGTTTTTT. Protein: CASHKGGMGVTYEKLFF.

The rearrangement links TRBV28 to TRBJ2-7; D unclear. CDR1 and CDR2 (germline): MDHEN, SYDVKM. The CDR3 spans 13 residues. The germline V and J ends were trimmed by 3 bases and 3 bases, with 9 bases remaining between them. In DNA form, the CDR3 reads TGTGCCAGCAGTTTGGACCGATACTACGAGCAGTACTTC. It encodes CASSLDRYYEQYF. Combining the CDR3 with reference TRBV28 and TRBJ2-7 gives the whole variable domain DVKVTQSSRYLVKRTGEKVFLECVQDMDHENMFWYRQDPGLGLRLIYFSYDVKMKEKGDIPEGYSVSREKKERFSLILESASTNQTSMYLCASSLDRYYEQYFGPGTRLTVT.

This clone is medium-sized within its sample. The chain uses TRBV15 and TRBJ2-3; possibly TRBD2 for D (5 bases). The CDR3 is 14 residues long. V shed 9 bases and J shed 0 bases, with 13 bases lying between them. CDR1 LNHNV and CDR2 YYDKDF come from the germline V gene (reference sequence). This CDR3 reads CATTRGSSTDTQYF. CDR3 in DNA: TGTGCCACTACCCGAGGGAGTAGCACAGATACGCAGTATTTT.

CDR3 residues: CASSEAGRNEQYF. In DNA, the CDR3 is TGTGCCAGCAGTGAAGCGGGTAGAAACGAGCAGTACTTC. V gene TRBV2 combines with J gene TRBJ2-7, with D hard to call. V lost 0 bases and J lost 5, with 8 bases in between. The CDR3 is 13 amino acids. The germline V gene has CDR1 SNHLY and CDR2 FYNNEI.

The CDR3 region is CAISEGLGGREKLFF. CDR3 in DNA: TGTGCCATCAGCGAGGGTTTGGGGGGGCGAGAAAAACTGTTTTTT. J is TRBJ1-4 and V is TRBV10-3; D is perhaps TRBD1 (6 bases). V was clipped by 6 bases and J by 8 bases, with 19 bases between them. Germline V gene sequence: CDR1 ENHRY, CDR2 SYGVKD. The CDR3 has 15 residues.

CDR3: CASSLEAGFSPYEQYF. CDR3 DNA: TGCGCCAGCAGCTTGGAGGCTGGTTTTTCCCCATACGAGCAGTACTTC. The V call is TRBV5-1, the J call TRBJ2-7; D is unclear. The CDR3 covers 16 residues. Germline CDR1 SGHRS, CDR2 YFSETQ. V was trimmed by 0 bases and J by 4 bases, leaving 17 bases between them.

V gene TRBV5-1 combines with J gene TRBJ2-7; possibly TRBD2 for D (6 bases). This CDR3 is built from 13 residues. V gave up 7 bases and J gave up 6 bases, with 17 bases separating them. CDR1 SGHRS and CDR2 YFSETQ come from the germline V gene. Here the CDR3 DNA reads TGCGCCAGCGGACTAACCGGCGGTAGCGAGCAGTACTTC. Translated, it gives CASGLTGGSEQYF.

The CDR3 loop reads CASSLYWTVDTGELFF. The CDR3 DNA reads TGTGCCAGCAGTTTATATTGGACAGTAGACACCGGGGAGCTGTTTTTT. The chain combines TRBV27 with TRBJ2-2, with D tentatively TRBD1 (6 bases). V lost 1 base, J lost 3 bases, and 12 bases lay in between. This CDR3 region has 16 residues. Germline V lookup: CDR1 MNHEY, CDR2 SMNVEV (reference sequence).

As for this clone: At one end the junction does not follow the germline gene, possibly because of a read error. The chain is built from TRBV6-1 and TRBJ2-1; D is unresolved. The length of the CDR3 is 13 residues. Germline V gives CDR1 MNHNS, CDR2 SASEGT. The CDR3: CTSTGSSGNEQFF. The CDR3 DNA is TGTACCAGCACGGGCTCTTCGGGTAATGAGCAGTTCTTC.

The chain links TRBV6-4 to TRBJ2-7, with 9 bases that match TRBD2. The CDR3 spans 16 residues. V lost 3 bases, J lost 4 bases, and 10 bases stayed unmatched. CDR1 and CDR2 from the germline V gene are MRHNA and SNTAGT. The CDR3 DNA follows: TGTGCCAGCAGTGAGCCTCCGGGACTAGCCCCATACGAGCAGTACTTC. Encoded protein: CASSEPPGLAPYEQYF.